Described below is a single TCR beta chain sequence and its context. The antigen this receptor binds is unknown. No much larger clone exists at a distance of one base, and base qualities are not known. The V and J ends are trimmed by 4 bases and 0 bases, leaving 6 bases between them. The germline V gene sets CDR1 to SQVTM and CDR2 to ANQGSEA. The CDR3 covers 12 residues, taking in both the cysteine and the phenylalanine. The kept DNA is CDR3 alone, 36 bases in frame from the first base. The method behind the library was the immunoSEQ multiplex PCR assay. Drawn from immuneACCESS, this table holds only the in-frame rearrangements with V and J called that TCRdb kept. Clones are partly lost; checked studies trace under half to an unresolved V gene and leave the rest unexplained. This sample has 47,000 or so clones in its table, and around 94% of those were observed once. In total, the top ten clones hold more than 0.45% of the sample.

This entry comes from a study of T cell changes during pregnancy in multiple sclerosis (dated by TCRdb to between 2018 and 2020). For the study in its entirety: In women with multiple sclerosis, the researchers looked at how the T cell repertoire shifted as pregnancy progressed.

This clonotype was obtained from a female donor with multiple sclerosis, enrolled in a pregnancy study. The sequence links TRBV29-1 to TRBJ1-2, with the D gene not clear enough to name. The sequencing used CD4+ T cells from peripheral blood mononuclear cells, collected in the first trimester of pregnancy. The CDR3 here reads CSVGGANYGYTF. The nucleotide sequence is given as TGCAGCGTTGGGGGAGCTAACTATGGCTACACCTTC.